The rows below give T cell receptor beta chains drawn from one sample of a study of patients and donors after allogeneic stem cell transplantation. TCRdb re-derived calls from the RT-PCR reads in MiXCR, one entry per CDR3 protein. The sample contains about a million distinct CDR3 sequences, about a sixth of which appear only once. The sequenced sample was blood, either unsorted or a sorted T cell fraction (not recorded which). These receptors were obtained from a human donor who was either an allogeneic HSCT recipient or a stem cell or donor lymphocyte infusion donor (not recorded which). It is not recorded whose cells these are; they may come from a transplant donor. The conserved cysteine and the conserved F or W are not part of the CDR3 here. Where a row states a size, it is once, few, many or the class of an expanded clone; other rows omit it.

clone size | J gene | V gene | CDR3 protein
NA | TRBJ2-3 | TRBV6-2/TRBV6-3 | ASRGRGDPHPDTQY
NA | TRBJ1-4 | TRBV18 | ASSPPTATNEKLF
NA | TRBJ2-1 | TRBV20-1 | SARDLDNEQF
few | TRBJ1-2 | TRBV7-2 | ASSQPQGGYGYT
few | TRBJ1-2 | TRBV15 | ATSRDLGNGYT
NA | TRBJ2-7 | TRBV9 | ASSVNTKPHEQY
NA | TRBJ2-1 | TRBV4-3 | ANSQEYRGRRYNEQF
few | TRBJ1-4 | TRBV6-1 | ASIATGDGKLF
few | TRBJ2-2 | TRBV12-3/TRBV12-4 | ASSLETGRTGELF
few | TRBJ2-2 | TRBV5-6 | ASSLGGQGNTGELF